The source of this T cell receptor beta chain is a study of cytomegalovirus exposure and HLA in healthy donors. The CDR3 loop spans 15 amino acids. Germline V CDR1 and CDR2: SQVTM, ANQGSEA. The J segment lost 2 bases and the V segment lost 2 bases, leaving 3 bases of the junction unmatched. Measured with immunoSEQ multiplex PCR; TCRdb has only the in-frame clones, and not every one. The sample records 170,000 or so clones, roughly 84% being singletons. This clonotype was sampled from a young woman in good health and CMV-seropositive. The sample comprised PBMCs. The rearrangement uses TRBV29-1 and TRBJ1-5, with 10 bases aligning to TRBD1. The CDR3 reads CSVETGTGGNQPQHF. CDR3 sequence (DNA): TGCAGCGTTGAAACGGGGACAGGGGGCAATCAGCCCCAGCATTTT.